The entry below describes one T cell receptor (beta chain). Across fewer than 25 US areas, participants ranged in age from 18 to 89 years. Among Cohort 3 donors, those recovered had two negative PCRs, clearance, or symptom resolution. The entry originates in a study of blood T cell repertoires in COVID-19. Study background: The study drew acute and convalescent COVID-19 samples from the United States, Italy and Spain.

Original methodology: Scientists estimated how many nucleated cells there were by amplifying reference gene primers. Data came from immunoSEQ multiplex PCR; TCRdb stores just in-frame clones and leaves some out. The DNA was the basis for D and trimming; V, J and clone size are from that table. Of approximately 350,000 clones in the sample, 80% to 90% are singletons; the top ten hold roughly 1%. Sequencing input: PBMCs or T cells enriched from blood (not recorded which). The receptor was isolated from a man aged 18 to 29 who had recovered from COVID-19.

The CDR3 here is CASSLGQSSYEQYF. DNA of the CDR3: TGTGCCAGCAGCTTGGGACAGAGCTCCTACGAGCAGTACTTC. The chain couples TRBV5-4 to TRBJ2-7, with D possibly matching TRBD1 (5 bases). Trimming cost V 0 bases and J 0 bases, with 7 bases left between them. Germline V CDR1 and CDR2: SGHNT, YYREEE (reference sequence). This CDR3 has 14 amino acids.